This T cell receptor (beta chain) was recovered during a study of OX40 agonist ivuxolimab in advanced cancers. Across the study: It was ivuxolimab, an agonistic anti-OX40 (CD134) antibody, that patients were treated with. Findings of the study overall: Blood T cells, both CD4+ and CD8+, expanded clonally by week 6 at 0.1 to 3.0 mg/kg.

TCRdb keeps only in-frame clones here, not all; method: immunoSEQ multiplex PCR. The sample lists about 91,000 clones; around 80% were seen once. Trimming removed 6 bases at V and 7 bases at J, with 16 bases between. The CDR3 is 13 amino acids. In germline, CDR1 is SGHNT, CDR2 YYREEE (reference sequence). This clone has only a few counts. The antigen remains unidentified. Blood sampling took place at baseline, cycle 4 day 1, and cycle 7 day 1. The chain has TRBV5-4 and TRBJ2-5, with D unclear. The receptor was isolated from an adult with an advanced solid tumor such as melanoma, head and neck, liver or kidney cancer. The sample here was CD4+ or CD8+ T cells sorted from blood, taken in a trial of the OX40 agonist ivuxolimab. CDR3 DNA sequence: TGTGCCAGCACCAACCGGCAGTCGGGGACCCAGTACTTC. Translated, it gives CASTNRQSGTQYF.